Described below is a single T cell receptor (beta chain) sequence and its context. The specificity of this receptor is unknown. No clone much larger than this one lies a single base away; base qualities are absent. Reads for this sample came from an Illumina HiSeq 1500. TCRdb reworked the public reads: Q25 trimming with fastp, MiXCR clone assembly, productive beta chains retained. Every CDR3 protein is listed once, alongside the most common genes and DNA of its rows. Within this sample are about 360,000 distinct CDR3 sequences, with 15% to 20% of them counted one time only. The top ten clonotypes cover approximately 10% of the sample. The data were obtained in a study of T cell repertoires in cytomegalovirus infection (dated by TCRdb to between 2018 and 2021). At the level of the whole study: Because public TCR beta signatures pointed to carriage of CMV infection together with the matching HLA type, the HLA type of each donor mattered for the analysis.

The investigation overall reported the following: Cumulative frequency of public TCR beta family members discriminated carriers of CMV infection plus the relevant HLA type in this cohort and an independent 352-donor cohort. The ex vivo response was dominated by HLA-C-restricted CMV-specific TCR beta clonotypes, which also provided the single most frequent clonotype in two of eight donors.

CDR1 and CDR2 are drawn from the germline V gene: SNHLY, FYNNEI. Counted from cysteine to phenylalanine, this CDR3 has 14 amino acids. Kept here is only the CDR3 DNA, which spans 42 bases and is read in frame from base 1. The trim is 2 bases for V and 4 bases for J, with a gap of 11 bases between the germline ends. The sequence was obtained from a human donor in good health (CMV status not recorded). Some clones in this sample may be carry-over from other donors' samples. Sequencing was performed on PBMCs. This chain is built from TRBV2 and TRBJ1-2, and the D gene may be TRBD1, 5 bases matching. Here the CDR3 is given as CASSESAGLYGYTF. The DNA is as follows: TGTGCCAGCAGTGAAAGTGCGGGGCTCTATGGCTACACCTTC.